A selection of T cell receptor beta chains follows, all from one sample in a study of T-cell memory formation after mild COVID-19. TCRdb fed the 5' RACE reads into MiXCR, producing one record per CDR3 protein. The sample lists about 200,000 distinct CDR3 sequences, just over 9.5% seen once, with roughly 4% in the top ten. The sample was PBMCs or a T cell subset sorted from them (not recorded which). These receptors all stem from a man aged 18 to 30 who had mild COVID-19 (a few samples of this study predate the infection). Cell type and time point are not known. Both conserved end residues are part of each CDR3. The D gene is left open where the match is weak. Some rows have no size entry. The others give once, few or many, or a class for an expanded clone.

cdr3_nt cdr3_aa clone_size d_call j_call v_call
TGCGCCAGCAGCCAATACCAGACTAGCACTCAAGAGACCCAGTACTTC CASSQYQTSTQETQYF - TRBD2 TRBJ2-5 TRBV4-1
TGCGCCAGCAGCCGGAAGTATATGGGCGAAAAACTGTTTTTT CASSRKYMGEKLFF - - TRBJ1-4 TRBV4-3
TGTGCCAGCAGCCGGGAGGCTAATGAGCAGTTCTTC CASSREANEQFF many TRBD2 TRBJ2-1 TRBV5-6
TGTGCCATCAGCTCTAGCGGCACCGGGGAGCTGTTTTTT CAISSSGTGELFF many TRBD2 TRBJ2-2 TRBV10-3
TGTGCCAGCAGCCGAAATAGCGGACAGGGCTGGGATGGCTACACCTTC CASSRNSGQGWDGYTF few TRBD1 TRBJ1-2 TRBV7-2
TGTGCCAGCAGCCAAGATCGGTATTCACCCCTCCACTTT CASSQDRYSPLHF few - TRBJ1-6 TRBV3-1
TGCGCCAGCAGCTTGGTAGCTGGGGTTCCTGAAGCTTTCTTT CASSLVAGVPEAFF few - TRBJ1-1 TRBV5-1
TGCAGTGCCCGAAAGAGGTACGAGCAGTACTTC CSARKRYEQYF few - TRBJ2-7 TRBV20-1
TGTGCCAGCAGCAACGGTCGGAACACTGAAGCTTTCTTT CASSNGRNTEAFF many - TRBJ1-1 TRBV6-5
TGTGCCAGCAACCCGGACAGGGAAAACTATGGCTACACCTTC CASNPDRENYGYTF - TRBD1 TRBJ1-2 TRBV6-6
TGTGCCAGCAGTAACGGGGTAGTCGGCTACACCTTC CASSNGVVGYTF few - TRBJ1-2 TRBV6-5
TGCGCCAGCAGCCCACCTACTAGCGGGGGACAGCAGTACTTC CASSPPTSGGQQYF many TRBD2 TRBJ2-7 TRBV5-1
TGTGCCAGCAGTAGCCGGACAGGAGCTAACTATGGCTACACCTTC CASSSRTGANYGYTF few TRBD1 TRBJ1-2 TRBV12-3/TRBV12-4
TGTGCCAGCAGCAAAAGCAAGTGGGGCACTGAAGCTTTCTTT CASSKSKWGTEAFF few - TRBJ1-1 TRBV12-3/TRBV12-4
TGTGCCAGCAGTTTCGGCCCGGAGACCCAGTACTTC CASSFGPETQYF many - TRBJ2-5 TRBV12-3/TRBV12-4
TGTGCCAGCAGGCCCGCAGGGTCCTACAATGAGCAGTTCTTC CASRPAGSYNEQFF few - TRBJ2-1 TRBV5-5
TGTGCCAGCAGCCAAGATTGGTACAGGGGAGGCACCGGGGAGCTGTTTTTT CASSQDWYRGGTGELFF - - TRBJ2-2 TRBV14
TGTGCCAGCAGCTTCGAGGCAGACTATGGCTACACCTTC CASSFEADYGYTF - - TRBJ1-2 TRBV7-9